The 5 T cell receptor beta chains in this list originate from one sample, sequenced in a study of shared clonotypes between healthy human individuals. Produced via immunoSEQ multiplex PCR; TCRdb's table is partial and in-frame only. The sample holds 490,000 or so clones, 75% to 85% seen once. Sequenced input: PBMCs. These receptors were collected from a woman in her forties in good health. Some clones in this sample may be carry-over from other donors' samples.

The CDR3 protein is CASRGLAEYNEQFF. CDR3 bases: TGTGCCAGCAGGGGACTAGCGGAGTACAATGAGCAGTTCTTC. This chain joins TRBV2 and TRBJ2-1, with 11 bases matching TRBD2. This CDR3 comprises 14 residues. Germline CDR1 reads SNHLY; CDR2 reads FYNNEI. After removal of 6 bases from V and 4 bases from J, the junction contained 2 bases not matched to a gene. Full variable domain (missing parts from reference TRBV2 and TRBJ2-1): EPEVTQTPSHQVTQMGQEVILRCVPISNHLYFYWYRQILGQKVEFLVSFYNNEISEKSEIFDDQFSVERPDGSNFTLKIRSTKLEDSAMYFCASRGLAEYNEQFFGPGTRLTVL.

The CDR3, as DNA: TGCAGCGTTGGACTAGCGGGAGGCGGTGGGAGCACAGATACGCAGTATTTT. Translating gives CSVGLAGGGGSTDTQYF. The rearrangement joins TRBV29-1 to TRBJ2-3; 13 nucleotides align to TRBD2. CDR1 and CDR2 from the germline V gene are SQVTM and ANQGSEA. CDR3 length: 17 residues. The junction had 7 bases not matched to a gene; V was cut back by 4 bases and J by 0 bases.

Comment on this clone: A much bigger clone sits one base away, suggesting this may be a read error. Because the CDR3 is missing its conserved closing phenylalanine or tryptophan, this is likely a read error. The rearrangement links TRBV10-3 to TRBJ1-1; D gene unclear. The germline V gene encodes CDR1 ENHRY and CDR2 SYGVKD. Trimming removed 4 bases at V and 6 bases at J, with 15 bases between. This CDR3 has 14 amino acids. Here the CDR3 reads CAISGQLRESEAFL. The CDR3 DNA reads as TGTGCCATCAGTGGACAACTACGGGAGTCTGAAGCTTTCTTG.

On this clone: This likely traces to a read error, being one base from a far larger clone. CDR3 region: CASNLRPFDTIYF. The CDR3 DNA sequence: TGTGCCAGCAATTTAAGGCCCTTCGACACCATATATTTT. The V call is TRBV28, the J call TRBJ1-3; D call uncertain. Germline V gene data show CDR1 as MDHEN and CDR2 as SYDVKM. This CDR3 is 13 amino acids long.

The rearrangement links TRBV5-1 to TRBJ2-1, with 10 bases fitting TRBD2. V lost 2 bases to trimming and J lost 5 bases; unmatched junction nucleotides: 4. This CDR3 is built from 15 residues. Germline CDR1 SGHRS, CDR2 YFSETQ. CDR3 residues: CASSFSSGSHNEQFF. CDR3 in DNA: TGCGCCAGCAGCTTTTCTAGCGGGAGTCACAATGAGCAGTTCTTC.